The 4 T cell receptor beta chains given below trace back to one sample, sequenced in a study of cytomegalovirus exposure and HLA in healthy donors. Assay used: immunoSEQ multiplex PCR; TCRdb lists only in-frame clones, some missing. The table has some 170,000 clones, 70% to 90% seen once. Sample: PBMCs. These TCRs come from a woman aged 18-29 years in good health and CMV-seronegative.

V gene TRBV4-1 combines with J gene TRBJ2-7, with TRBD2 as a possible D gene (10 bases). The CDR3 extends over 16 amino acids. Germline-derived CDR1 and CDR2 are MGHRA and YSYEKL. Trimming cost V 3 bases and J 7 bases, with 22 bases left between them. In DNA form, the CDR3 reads TGCGCCAGCAGCCAGACCCCGGGACAGGGACTAGCGGAGCAGTACTTC. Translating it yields CASSQTPGQGLAEQYF.

CDR3 in DNA: TGTGCCTGGAGTGTACTGTCTGACTATGGCTACACCTTC. Translation gives CAWSVLSDYGYTF. This chain uses TRBV30 with TRBJ1-2; the D is unclear. Germline CDR1 GTSNPN, CDR2 SVGIG (reference sequence). Between the trimmed V and J ends, which lost 0 bases and 3 bases, there was a span of 8 bases. The CDR3 is 13 amino acids.

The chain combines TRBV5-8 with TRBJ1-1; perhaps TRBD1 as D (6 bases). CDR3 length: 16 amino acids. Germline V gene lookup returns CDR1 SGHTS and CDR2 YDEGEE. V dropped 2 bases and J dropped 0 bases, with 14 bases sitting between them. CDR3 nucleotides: TGTGCCAGCAGCTTAGGGACATCTAGACTGAACACTGAAGCTTTCTTT. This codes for CASSLGTSRLNTEAFF.

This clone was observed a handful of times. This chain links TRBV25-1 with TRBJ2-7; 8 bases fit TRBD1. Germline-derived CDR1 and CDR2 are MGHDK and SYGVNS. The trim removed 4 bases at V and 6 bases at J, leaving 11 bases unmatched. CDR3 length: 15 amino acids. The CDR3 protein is CASSAQWTGPIEQYF. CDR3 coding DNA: TGTGCCAGCAGTGCGCAGTGGACAGGGCCTATCGAGCAGTACTTC.